This record concerns one T cell receptor beta chain sequence. This clone was detected only a few times. Which antigen it targets is not known. It has no much larger one-base neighbor in the sample; base qualities were not kept. In the paper's terms, the time point label means: baseline before first vaccination. Samples from vaccinated people were obtained from the UK trials COV001 and COV002, which included a single-blind randomized controlled phase 2/3 trial of AZD1222 (ChAdOx1 nCoV-19) in healthy adults. Trial participant PBMC samples were collected at day 0 and day 28 after the second dose for TCRbeta chain sequencing. From the cysteine through the phenylalanine, the CDR3 covers 16 amino acids. Only the CDR3 part of the read is kept: 48 bases, read in frame from the first base. From a lookup of the germline V gene, CDR1 and CDR2 are MGHRA and YSYEKL. Trimming accounts for 1 base at V and 8 bases at J, while the number of junction bases matched to no gene is 7.

The CDR3 regions of human TCRbeta chains were subjected to immunosequencing. For the original study's pipeline: TCRs in the repertoires were compared against a reference library of SARS-CoV-2-specific TCRs that had been generated with the MIRA antigen-specificity platform. Breadth was defined as the fraction of unique TCRs that were SARS-CoV-2-associated. Depth was defined as the fraction of total T cells that were SARS-CoV-2-associated. Using the MIRA data, each spike-specific TCR was mapped to the spike region that the TCR reacts to and placed in a CD4 or CD8 class. Log10-transformed breadth and depth values were compared by one-way ANOVA with Sidak's multiple comparisons tests. TCRdb provides this immuneACCESS table in a form limited to in-frame rearrangements. Some clones are lacking; in checked studies, under half of them reflect an unresolved V gene, and why the rest are absent is not known. Clone size and V and J calls were adopted from that table, with D and trimming inferred from the DNA. This sample lists about 130,000 clones; 93% were detected once. Under 6.5% of the sample is held by the ten biggest clonotypes.

The data originate from a study of T cell responses to AZD1222 COVID-19 vaccine (dated by TCRdb to the early 2020s). Study-wide context: AZD1222 recipients with second doses at about 4 weeks or about 12 weeks were pooled, because spike-specific TCR depth and breadth did not differ between schedules. A total of around 240 trial participants underwent TCR sequencing, of whom about 200 received two doses of AZD1222 and about 26 received two doses of the MenACWY control vaccine. Trial participants were enrolled by age into subgroups of 18-55, 56-69 and 70-plus years, and around 140, 26 and 57 TCR-sequenced participants, respectively, were included in these subgroups. The research as a whole found: Most participants were white British and females outnumbered males, and the authors suggested that clonal diversity may have been underestimated. Reportedly, almost half of the unique spike-specific TCRs recognized epitopes lying outside the regions that are mutated in the B.1.351 and B.1.1.7 variants. The 56-69-year group was small, and its depth increase did not reach significance, likely because of low power. Only six AZD1222 recipients were SARS-CoV-2 seropositive at baseline, limiting conclusions about previously exposed vaccinees. A significant rise in spike-specific TCR breadth and depth was observed after two AZD1222 doses relative to day 0 and relative to MenACWY recipients. The whole spike protein was spanned by vaccine-associated CD4 TCRs, and dominant responses were seen in regions 160-218 and 743-854. Because no day 14 peak-response samples were available, repertoires were characterized only after the peak T cell response.

Sample: peripheral blood, taken on day 0 of AZD1222 vaccination. Recombination connected TRBV4-1 to TRBJ2-1; 11 central nucleotides agree with TRBD2. The sequence came from an adult in good health. The nucleotides are TGCGCCAGCAGCCAAGTACTAGCGGGAGTAGGGCATGAGCAGTTCTTC. It translates as CASSQVLAGVGHEQFF.